This T cell receptor (beta chain) derives from a study of T cell responses to AZD1222 COVID-19 vaccine (dated by TCRdb to 2020 to 2023). About the investigation overall: AZD1222 recipients with second doses at about 4 weeks or about 12 weeks were pooled, because spike-specific TCR depth and breadth did not differ between schedules. TCR sequencing was performed for about 250 trial participants, of whom about 210 were given two doses of AZD1222 and approximately 25 were given two doses of MenACWY control vaccine. Enrollment into the trials was organized by age into subgroups of 18-55, 56-69 and 70-plus years, and those subgroups contained about 160, 30 and 59 TCR-sequenced participants, respectively.

V loses 5 bases at its end and J loses 5 bases; junction bases beyond the gene matches: 5. From its cysteine to its phenylalanine, the CDR3 spans 13 amino acids. The sequence is cut down to CDR3 DNA, 39 bases in frame from base 1. The germline V gene (reference sequence) sets CDR1 to MNHEY and CDR2 to SMNVEV. What the research found in general, with its limitations: Spike-specific TCR breadth and depth rose significantly after two AZD1222 doses compared with day 0 and with MenACWY recipients. In the small 56-69-year group, the increase in depth fell short of significance, most likely because of low power. Conclusions about previously exposed vaccinees are limited because only a handful of AZD1222 recipients were SARS-CoV-2 seropositive at baseline. Epitopes outside the regions mutated in the B.1.351 and B.1.1.7 variants were reportedly recognized by nearly half of the unique spike-specific TCRs. Vaccine-associated CD4 TCRs spanned the whole spike protein, with dominant responses in regions 160-218 and 743-854. Because no day 14 peak-response samples were available, repertoires were characterized only after the peak T cell response. Participants were mostly white British and included more females than males, and it was suggested by the authors that clonal diversity may have been underestimated.

The CDR3 regions of human TCRbeta chains were analyzed by immunosequencing. Per the source publication's procedure: Repertoire TCRs were matched against a reference library of SARS-CoV-2-specific TCRs generated with the MIRA antigen-specificity platform. Breadth was defined as the fraction of unique TCRs that were SARS-CoV-2-associated. Depth was defined as the fraction of total T cells that were SARS-CoV-2-associated. Using the MIRA data, every spike-specific TCR was mapped to the spike region that the TCR reacted to and assigned to either a CD4 or a CD8 class. Log10-transformed breadth and depth values were compared by one-way ANOVA with Sidak's multiple comparisons tests. Held by TCRdb, this immuneACCESS table contains in-frame sequences only and omits some clones. Under half of the omission traces to an unresolved V gene where checked; the cause of the rest is unknown. V and J calls and clone size are those listed in that table; D and trimming were worked out from the DNA. The sample data list some 92,000 clones, and about nine tenths of these were observed just once. 7.5% of the sample lies in the top ten.

This clone turned up a few times. The antigen it binds to is not known. No base qualities exist here, and no much larger clone lies one base off it. The time point label on this specimen signifies: baseline before first vaccination. The vaccinee samples were drawn from two UK trials, COV001 and COV002, one of which was a single-blind randomized controlled phase 2/3 trial testing AZD1222 (ChAdOx1 nCoV-19) in healthy adults. Trial participant PBMC samples were collected at day 0 and day 28 after the second dose for TCRbeta chain sequencing. The starting material was peripheral blood, obtained on day 0 of AZD1222 vaccination. The V and J genes are TRBV27 and TRBJ1-1, and 7 junction bases match TRBD1. The receptor was derived from an adult in good health. The sequenced DNA is TGTGCCAGCAGTCAGCAGGGGGGGACTGAAGCTTTCTTT. Translated, it gives CASSQQGGTEAFF.